One and the same sample provided the 30 T cell receptor beta chains below, sequenced in a study of OX40 agonist ivuxolimab in advanced cancers. Assay used: immunoSEQ multiplex PCR; TCRdb lists only in-frame clones, some missing. The table has 45,000 to 75,000 clones, 70% to 85% seen once; the top ten hold more than 1.4%. Sequencing was performed on CD4+ or CD8+ T cells sorted from blood, taken in a trial of the OX40 agonist ivuxolimab. Source of these receptors: an adult with an advanced solid tumor such as melanoma, head and neck, liver or kidney cancer.

This chain connects TRBV11-2 to TRBJ2-6; D gene unclear. Germline V CDR1 and CDR2: SGHAT, FQNNGV. The CDR3 runs 16 residues. Trimming took 0 bases from V and 1 from J, leaving 7 bases between them. This CDR3 is CASSLEPLSGANVLTF. In DNA form, the CDR3 reads TGTGCCAGCAGCTTAGAACCCCTGTCTGGGGCCAACGTCCTGACTTTC.

This clone was counted a few times. V is TRBV19 and J is TRBJ2-5, with 9 bases fitting TRBD2. In germline, CDR1 is LNHDA, CDR2 SQIVND (reference sequence). The ends lost 5 bases at V and 4 bases at J; junction bases unmatched: 11. The CDR3 sequence is 16 residues long. CDR3 DNA sequence: TGTGCCAGTAGTTATAGCGGGAGCGGATTTCGAGAGACCCAGTACTTC. Translated, it gives CASSYSGSGFRETQYF.

The CDR3 is CASSYPGAGANVLTF. The CDR3 coding sequence is TGTGCCAGCAGCTATCCAGGGGCAGGGGCCAACGTCCTGACTTTC. The chain joins TRBV11-2 to TRBJ2-6; the D gene is possibly TRBD1 (6 bases). The V end lost 4 bases, the J end lost 4 bases, and 11 bases lay between the germline ends. Germline lookup yields CDR1 SGHAT and CDR2 FQNNGV. The CDR3 runs 15 residues.

This sequence joins TRBV7-9 and TRBJ1-6; D is ambiguous. Deletions cut 1 base from V and 7 bases from J, with 8 bases between. CDR1 and CDR2 (germline): SEHNR, FQNEAQ (reference sequence). The CDR3 covers 14 residues. Written as DNA, the CDR3 is TGTGCCAGCAGCTTAGTACGAGCGAATTCACCCCTCCACTTT. Protein product: CASSLVRANSPLHF.

The rearrangement uses TRBV28 and TRBJ2-7; 7 bases are a match to TRBD1. The CDR3 spans 13 residues. CDR1 is MDHEN and CDR2 is SYDVKM in the germline V gene. Trimming at V came to 5 bases and at J to 2 bases, leaving 3 bases not matched to a gene. The CDR3 DNA reads TGTGCCAGCAGTGGGACAGCTCCCTACGAGCAGTACTTC. Residues: CASSGTAPYEQYF. Using reference TRBV28 and TRBJ2-7 for the parts outside the CDR3, the full variable domain is DVKVTQSSRYLVKRTGEKVFLECVQDMDHENMFWYRQDPGLGLRLIYFSYDVKMKEKGDIPEGYSVSREKKERFSLILESASTNQTSMYLCASSGTAPYEQYFGPGTRLTVT.

The chain recombines TRBV4-1 with TRBJ2-5; D not certain. The CDR3 runs to 14 residues. V dropped 2 bases and J dropped 5 bases, with 12 bases sitting between them. Germline CDR1 MGHRA, CDR2 YSYEKL. The CDR3 DNA is TGCGCCAGCAGCCAACAAGAGGTGGGGGAGACCCAGTACTTC. Translated: CASSQQEVGETQYF.

The chain uses TRBV5-1 and TRBJ1-6; 7 bases agree with TRBD1. Germline V gene data show CDR1 as SGHRS and CDR2 as YFSETQ. The length of the CDR3 is 16 residues. With 4 bases clipped from V and 7 bases from J, the junction kept 11 bases outside the gene matches. This chain's CDR3 is CASSVTPQGENSPLHF. The DNA for the CDR3 is TGCGCCAGCAGCGTCACACCCCAGGGGGAGAATTCACCCCTCCACTTT.

The V gene is TRBV11-1, the J gene TRBJ1-1; no definite D call. The CDR3 runs to 13 residues. Germline CDR1 SGHAT, CDR2 FQDESV (reference sequence). Trimming left V 0 bases short and J 10 bases short, with 12 bases between. CDR3 amino acids: CASSLAAAGGAFF. Written as DNA, the CDR3 is TGTGCCAGCAGCTTAGCGGCGGCCGGAGGAGCTTTCTTT. The variable domain in full, completed from reference TRBV11-1 and TRBJ1-1, reads EAEVAQSPRYKITEKSQAVAFWCDPISGHATLYWYRQILGQGPELLVQFQDESVVDDSQLPKDRFSAERLKGVDSTLKIQPAELGDSAMYLCASSLAAAGGAFFGQGTRLTVV.

The chain is built from TRBV6-5 and TRBJ2-7; the D gene could be TRBD1 or TRBD2 (6 bases each). Germline CDR1 and CDR2: MNHEY and SVGAGI. The CDR3 totals 13 residues. Trimming took 10 bases from V and 6 from J, leaving 19 bases between them. The CDR3 DNA is TGTGCCACCCTTCGAGGGGGGTCGGGCGAGCAGTACTTC. Translation gives CATLRGGSGEQYF.

This rearrangement joins TRBV2 to TRBJ2-2, with TRBD2 identical over 12 bases. This CDR3 has 15 residues. Trimming at V came to 7 bases and at J to 8 bases, leaving 8 bases not matched to a gene. Germline V gives CDR1 SNHLY, CDR2 FYNNEI. The CDR3 is CASILLAGGSGELFF. DNA of the CDR3: TGTGCCAGCATATTACTAGCGGGGGGATCAGGGGAGCTGTTTTTT.

The V call is TRBV18, the J call TRBJ2-7, with 7 nucleotides matching TRBD2. Losses at the gene ends were 5 bases for V and 6 bases for J; bases not matched to a gene: 7. Looked up from germline, CDR1 is KGHSH and CDR2 is LQKENI. CDR3 size: 13 residues. The CDR3 reads CASSTGTKGEQYF. The DNA for the CDR3 is TGTGCCAGCTCAACCGGGACTAAAGGCGAGCAGTACTTC. The full variable domain, completed using reference TRBV18 and TRBJ2-7, is NAGVMQNPRHLVRRRGQEARLRCSPMKGHSHVYWYRQLPEEGLKFMVYLQKENIIDESGMPKERFSAEFPKEGPSILRIQQVVRGDSAAYFCASSTGTKGEQYFGPGTRLTVT.

The chain joins TRBV6-5 to TRBJ1-6, with 11 bases aligning to TRBD1. V dropped 10 bases and J dropped 6; count of bases not matched to a gene: 2. Per germline, CDR1 MNHEY and CDR2 SVGAGI. This CDR3 region has 13 residues. This CDR3 is CATGTGGNSPLHF. The CDR3 DNA sequence: TGTGCCACCGGGACAGGGGGTAATTCACCCCTCCACTTT.

J is TRBJ2-7 and V is TRBV27; perhaps TRBD2 as D (9 bases). This CDR3 contains 15 residues. CDR1 and CDR2 from the germline V gene are MNHEY and SMNVEV (reference sequence). V dropped 6 bases and J dropped 9 bases, with 24 bases sitting between them. CDR3 DNA: TGTGCCAGCAGGCCACGGACAGGGAGACTAGCGGCGCAGTACTTC. Protein: CASRPRTGRLAAQYF.

V is TRBV30 and J is TRBJ1-1, with D unresolved. The CDR3 sequence is 14 residues long. The V gene's germline CDR1 is GTSNPN and CDR2 SVGIG (reference sequence). The V end lost 4 bases, the J end lost 1 base, and 13 bases lay between the germline ends. The CDR3 DNA reads TGTGCCTGGAATTATTGGTTGAGGAACACTGAAGCTTTCTTT. Translating it yields CAWNYWLRNTEAFF. The full variable domain, completed using reference TRBV30 and TRBJ1-1, is SQTIHQWPATLVQPVGSPLSLECTVEGTSNPNLYWYRQAAGRGLQLLFYSVGIGQISSEVPQNLSASRPQDRQFILSSKKLLLSDSGFYLCAWNYWLRNTEAFFGQGTRLTVV.

This chain connects TRBV18 to TRBJ2-1; TRBD2 matches at 7 bases. V was clipped by 4 bases and J by 8 bases; unmatched bases: 2. The CDR3 sequence is 12 residues long. CDR1 is KGHSH and CDR2 is LQKENI in the germline V gene. The DNA for the CDR3 is TGTGCCAGCTCACGGAGCGGGGATGAGCAGTTCTTC. It translates to CASSRSGDEQFF.

V usage is TRBV15 and J usage is TRBJ2-1; D possibly corresponds to TRBD1 (5 bases). Germline CDR1 and CDR2: LNHNV and YYDKDF (reference sequence). Trimming pared 0 bases from V and 7 bases from J, leaving 10 bases between. The CDR3 has 14 residues. The DNA for the CDR3 is TGTGCCACCAGCAGAGATCTGAAGGGGAATGAGCAGTTCTTC. It codes for CATSRDLKGNEQFF.

In this sample, this clone turned up once. CDR3 DNA sequence: TGTGCCAGCAGCTTATCCGGCTCTGGACTGCGCTCTGGAAACACCATATATTTT. Encoded protein: CASSLSGSGLRSGNTIYF. The V call is TRBV7-9, the J call TRBJ1-3; D is undetermined. The CDR3 consists of 18 residues. V shed 2 bases and J shed 0 bases, with 17 bases lying between them. Germline lookup yields CDR1 SEHNR and CDR2 FQNEAQ (reference sequence). Together with reference TRBV7-9 and TRBJ1-3, the CDR3 gives the full variable domain: DTGVSQNPRHKITKRGQNVTFRCDPISEHNRLYWYRQTLGQGPEFLTYFQNEAQLEKSRLLSDRFSAERPKGSFSTLEIQRTEQGDSAMYLCASSLSGSGLRSGNTIYFGEGSWLTVV.

In its sample, this clone was seen once. V is TRBV7-2 and J is TRBJ2-5; 7 nucleotides line up with TRBD2. Germline V gene data show CDR1 as SGHTA and CDR2 as FQGNSA. The CDR3 length is 14 residues. V shed 1 base and J 5 bases; nucleotides not matched to a gene: 4. The CDR3 protein is CASSLGGGYETQYF. The CDR3 DNA is TGTGCCAGCAGCTTAGGCGGGGGTTATGAGACCCAGTACTTC.

This clone was observed many times. The V gene is TRBV25-1, the J gene TRBJ2-7, with unresolved D. Germline V CDR1 and CDR2: MGHDK, SYGVNS. The CDR3 loop spans 12 amino acids. V shed 7 bases and J shed 7 bases, with 14 bases lying between them. The DNA of the CDR3 is TGTGCCAGCAATAGCAACTTCGGGGAGCAGTACTTC. Encoded protein: CASNSNFGEQYF.

The chain combines TRBV6-1 with TRBJ2-1; D is unclear. V lost 1 base and J lost 6, with 19 bases in between. Germline loops: CDR1 MNHNS, CDR2 SASEGT. The CDR3 totals 17 residues. DNA for the CDR3: TGTGCCAGCAGTGAAGTTCTTAGCAGCTTATCGGGCAATGAGCAGTTCTTC. Protein sequence: CASSEVLSSLSGNEQFF.

In this sample, this clone turned up once. The chain employs TRBV11-2 and TRBJ2-7, with D uncertain. Germline values: CDR1 SGHAT, CDR2 FQNNGV. V lost 2 bases, J lost 4 bases, and 12 bases lay in between. CDR3 length: 14 amino acids. The DNA of the CDR3 is TGTGCCAGCAGCTTATCGGCAGTGCGATACGAGCAGTACTTC. As protein: CASSLSAVRYEQYF.

The rearrangement uses TRBV5-4 and TRBJ2-7, with 8 nucleotides matching TRBD2. Per the germline V gene, CDR1 is SGHNT and CDR2 is YYREEE (reference sequence). With 2 bases clipped from V and 2 bases from J, the junction kept 6 bases outside the gene matches. CDR3 length equals 15 residues. The CDR3 loop is CASSFGAGATYEQYF. The CDR3 region has the DNA TGTGCCAGCAGCTTTGGAGCGGGAGCGACCTACGAGCAGTACTTC.

This clone came up once. The CDR3 sequence is CASSEQQETQYF. Written as DNA, the CDR3 is TGCGCCAGCAGCGAGCAACAAGAGACCCAGTACTTC. This chain connects TRBV5-1 to TRBJ2-5; D remains ambiguous. The V end was cut by 4 bases, the J end by 2 bases, with 6 bases between. The CDR3 runs 12 residues. CDR1 is SGHRS and CDR2 is YFSETQ in the germline V gene. Complete variable domain (other parts from reference TRBV5-1 and TRBJ2-5): KAGVTQTPRYLIKTRGQQVTLSCSPISGHRSVSWYQQTPGQGLQFLFEYFSETQRNKGNFPGRFSGRQFSNSRSEMNVSTLELGDSALYLCASSEQQETQYFGPGTRLLVL.

V gene TRBV19 combines with J gene TRBJ1-1; unclear D gene. V was pared by 7 bases and J by 4 bases, with 10 bases between. From germline, CDR1 is LNHDA and CDR2 SQIVND (reference sequence). The CDR3 contains 12 residues. The CDR3 is CASKLMGTEAFF. The CDR3 coding sequence is TGTGCCAGTAAATTGATGGGCACTGAAGCTTTCTTT.

The chain carries TRBV19 and TRBJ1-6; D unresolved. The CDR3 is made up of 13 amino acids. V gave up 11 bases and J gave up 0 bases, with 8 bases separating them. Germline CDR1 reads LNHDA; CDR2 reads SQIVND (reference sequence). This chain's CDR3 is CASGISYNSPLHF. The CDR3 DNA sequence: TGTGCCTCCGGGATCTCCTATAATTCACCCCTCCACTTT.

This chain uses TRBV29-1 with TRBJ2-7; 8 bases match TRBD2. The ends lost 0 bases at V and 6 bases at J; junction bases unmatched: 10. Germline V CDR1 and CDR2: SQVTM, ANQGSEA. The CDR3 sequence is 15 residues long. DNA for the CDR3: TGCAGCGTTGAAGATGGAACTAGCGGCTTAGGCGAGCAGTACTTC. Protein product: CSVEDGTSGLGEQYF.

The sample holds a few counts of this clone. The gene calls are TRBV15 and TRBJ2-1; D assignment may be TRBD1 or TRBD2 (5 bases each). CDR3 length: 15 residues. Between the trimmed V and J ends, which lost 2 bases and 4 bases, there was a span of 12 bases. Germline assignment: CDR1 LNHNV and CDR2 YYDKDF (reference sequence). CDR3 loop: CATSRSGTKYNEQFF. The CDR3 DNA follows: TGTGCCACCAGCAGATCCGGGACCAAGTACAATGAGCAGTTCTTC.

The chain combines TRBV6-5 with TRBJ2-1; 7 bases align to TRBD2. The CDR3 runs to 15 residues. V trimming: 5 bases; J trimming: 9 bases; junction bases outside the gene matches: 13. In germline, CDR1 is MNHEY, CDR2 SVGAGI. The CDR3 protein is CASSRSGRGSGEQFF. The DNA of the CDR3 is TGTGCCAGCAGTCGTTCCGGGCGGGGGTCTGGTGAGCAGTTCTTC.

The V call is TRBV6-6, the J call TRBJ2-5; D possibly corresponds to TRBD1 (6 bases). The CDR3 has 14 residues. Between the trimmed V and J ends, which lost 8 bases and 1 base, there was a span of 14 bases. Germline V gene sequence: CDR1 MNHNY, CDR2 SVGAGI (reference sequence). CDR3: CASRWTASQETQYF. The CDR3, as DNA: TGTGCCAGCCGGTGGACAGCCAGCCAAGAGACCCAGTACTTC.

This clone was detected a few times. The CDR3 reads CASSIGWGEQYF. The CDR3 DNA follows: TGTGCCAGTAGTATAGGATGGGGAGAGCAGTACTTC. V is TRBV19 and J is TRBJ2-7, with D hard to call. V lost 1 base and J lost 7, with 8 bases in between. Germline values: CDR1 LNHDA, CDR2 SQIVND (reference sequence). This CDR3 spans 12 amino acids.